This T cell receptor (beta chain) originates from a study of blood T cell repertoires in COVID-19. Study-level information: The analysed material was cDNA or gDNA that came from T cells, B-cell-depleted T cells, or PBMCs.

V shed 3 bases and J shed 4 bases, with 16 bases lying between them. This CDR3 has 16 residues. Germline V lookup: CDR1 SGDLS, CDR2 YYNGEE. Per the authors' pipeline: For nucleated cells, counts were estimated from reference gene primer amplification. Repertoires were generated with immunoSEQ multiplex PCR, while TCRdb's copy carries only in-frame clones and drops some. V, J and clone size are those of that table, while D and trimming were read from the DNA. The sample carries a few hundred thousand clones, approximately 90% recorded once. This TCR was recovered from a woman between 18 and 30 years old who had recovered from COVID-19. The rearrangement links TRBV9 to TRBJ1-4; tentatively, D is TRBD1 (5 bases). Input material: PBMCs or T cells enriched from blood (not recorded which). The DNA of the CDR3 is TGTGCCAGCAGCGCCCTCGGGGGGGGAATTAATGAAAAACTGTTTTTT. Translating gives CASSALGGGINEKLFF.